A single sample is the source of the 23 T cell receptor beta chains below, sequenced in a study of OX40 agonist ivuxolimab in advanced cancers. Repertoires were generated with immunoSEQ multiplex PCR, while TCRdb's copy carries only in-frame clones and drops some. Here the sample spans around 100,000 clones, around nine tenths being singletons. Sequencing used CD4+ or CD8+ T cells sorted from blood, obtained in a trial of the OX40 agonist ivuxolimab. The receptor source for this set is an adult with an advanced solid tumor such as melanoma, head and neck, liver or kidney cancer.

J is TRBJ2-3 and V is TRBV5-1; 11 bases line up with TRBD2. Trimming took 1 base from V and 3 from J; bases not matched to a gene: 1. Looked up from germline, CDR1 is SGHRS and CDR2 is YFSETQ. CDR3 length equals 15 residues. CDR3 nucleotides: TGCGCCAGCAGCTTGTCTAGCGGGGGGACAGATACGCAGTATTTT. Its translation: CASSLSSGGTDTQYF.

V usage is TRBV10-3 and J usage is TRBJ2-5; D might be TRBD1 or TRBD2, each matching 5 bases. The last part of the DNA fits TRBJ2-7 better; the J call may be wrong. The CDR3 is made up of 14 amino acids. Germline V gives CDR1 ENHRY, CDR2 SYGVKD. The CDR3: CAISELQELAEQYF. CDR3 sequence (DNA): TGTGCCATCAGTGAACTACAGGAGCTAGCCGAGCAGTACTTC.

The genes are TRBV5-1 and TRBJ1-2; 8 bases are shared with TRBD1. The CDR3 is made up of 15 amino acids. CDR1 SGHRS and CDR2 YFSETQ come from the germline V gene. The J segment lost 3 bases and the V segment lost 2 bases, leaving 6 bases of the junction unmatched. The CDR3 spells CASSLRQGSDYGYTF. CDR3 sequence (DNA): TGCGCCAGCAGCTTACGACAGGGGAGCGACTATGGCTACACCTTC.

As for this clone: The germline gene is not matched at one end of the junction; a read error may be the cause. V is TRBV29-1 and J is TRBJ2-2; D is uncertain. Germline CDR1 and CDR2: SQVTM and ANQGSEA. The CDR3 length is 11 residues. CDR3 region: CSAESTGELFF. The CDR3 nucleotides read TGCAGCGCTGAATCTACCGGGGAGCTGTTTTTT.

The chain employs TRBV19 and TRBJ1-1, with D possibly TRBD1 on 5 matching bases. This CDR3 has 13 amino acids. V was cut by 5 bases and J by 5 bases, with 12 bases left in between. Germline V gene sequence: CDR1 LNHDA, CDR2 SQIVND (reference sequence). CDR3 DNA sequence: TGTGCCAGTAGTGTAGGGGCGTTAACTGAAGCTTTCTTT. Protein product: CASSVGALTEAFF.

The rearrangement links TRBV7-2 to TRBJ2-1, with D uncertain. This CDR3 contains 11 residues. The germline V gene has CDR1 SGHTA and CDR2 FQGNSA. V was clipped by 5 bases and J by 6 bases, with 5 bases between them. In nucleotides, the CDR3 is TGTGCCAGCAGCGGCCGCAATGAGCAGTTCTTC. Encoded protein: CASSGRNEQFF.

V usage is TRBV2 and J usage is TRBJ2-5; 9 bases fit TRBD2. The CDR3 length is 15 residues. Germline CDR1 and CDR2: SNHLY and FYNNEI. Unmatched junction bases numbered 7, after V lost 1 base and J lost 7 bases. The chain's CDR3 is CASSEEEVAGATQYF. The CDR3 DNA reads TGTGCCAGCAGTGAAGAAGAGGTAGCGGGAGCGACCCAGTACTTC. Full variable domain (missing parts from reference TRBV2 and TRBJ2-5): EPEVTQTPSHQVTQMGQEVILRCVPISNHLYFYWYRQILGQKVEFLVSFYNNEISEKSEIFDDQFSVERPDGSNFTLKIRSTKLEDSAMYFCASSEEEVAGATQYFGPGTRLLVL.

CDR3 DNA: TGTGCCAGCAGCGTAAGATCCGAGACAGCTAACTATGGCTACACCTTC. This gives the protein CASSVRSETANYGYTF. This chain uses TRBV16 with TRBJ1-2; tentative D call: TRBD1 (5 bases). Germline V gene sequence: CDR1 KGHSY, CDR2 FQNENV. Trimming left V 5 bases short and J 0 bases short, with 16 bases between. CDR3 length: 16 amino acids.

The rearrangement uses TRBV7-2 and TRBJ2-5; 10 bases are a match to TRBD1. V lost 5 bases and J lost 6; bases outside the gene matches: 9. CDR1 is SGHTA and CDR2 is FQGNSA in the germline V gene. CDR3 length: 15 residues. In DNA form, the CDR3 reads TGTGCCAGCAGCCTAGAGGGACAGGGGTTAAAGACCCAGTACTTC. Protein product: CASSLEGQGLKTQYF.

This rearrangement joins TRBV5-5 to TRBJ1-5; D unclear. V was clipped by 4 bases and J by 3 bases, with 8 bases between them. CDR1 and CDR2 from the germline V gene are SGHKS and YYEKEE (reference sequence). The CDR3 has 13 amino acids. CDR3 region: CASSDRDNQPQHF. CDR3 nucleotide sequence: TGTGCCAGCAGCGACCGCGACAATCAGCCCCAGCATTTT.

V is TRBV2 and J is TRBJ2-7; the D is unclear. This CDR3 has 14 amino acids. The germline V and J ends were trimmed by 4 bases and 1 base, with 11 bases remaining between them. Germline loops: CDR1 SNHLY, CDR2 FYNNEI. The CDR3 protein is CASSAARSSYEQYF. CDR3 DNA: TGTGCCAGCAGTGCTGCCAGATCTTCCTACGAGCAGTACTTC.

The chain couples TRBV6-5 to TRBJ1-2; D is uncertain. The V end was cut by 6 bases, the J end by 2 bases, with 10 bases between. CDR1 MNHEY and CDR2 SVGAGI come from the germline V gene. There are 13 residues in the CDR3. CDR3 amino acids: CASRLQENYGYTF. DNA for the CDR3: TGTGCCAGCAGGCTCCAGGAAAACTATGGCTACACCTTC.

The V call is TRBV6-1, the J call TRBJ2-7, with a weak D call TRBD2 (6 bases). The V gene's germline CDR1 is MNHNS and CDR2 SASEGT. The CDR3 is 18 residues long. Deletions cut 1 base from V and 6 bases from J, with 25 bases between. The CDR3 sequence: CASSEVGGLTGRSVEQYF. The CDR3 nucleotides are TGTGCCAGCAGTGAAGTGGGGGGATTGACTGGCCGGTCGGTCGAGCAGTACTTC.

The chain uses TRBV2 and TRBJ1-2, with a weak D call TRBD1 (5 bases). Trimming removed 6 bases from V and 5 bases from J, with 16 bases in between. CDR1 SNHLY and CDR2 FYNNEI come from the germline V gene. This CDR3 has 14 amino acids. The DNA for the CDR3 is TGTGCCAGCAGCGACGGGACTCCGGGGTATGGCTACACCTTC. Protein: CASSDGTPGYGYTF.

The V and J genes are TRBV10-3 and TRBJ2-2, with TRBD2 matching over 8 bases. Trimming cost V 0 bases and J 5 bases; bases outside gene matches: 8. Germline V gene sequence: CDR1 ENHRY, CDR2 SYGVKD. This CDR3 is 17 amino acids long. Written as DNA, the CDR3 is TGTGCCATCAGTGAGTCTATCGGAGCGGGAGTTACCGGGGAGCTGTTTTTT. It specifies CAISESIGAGVTGELFF.

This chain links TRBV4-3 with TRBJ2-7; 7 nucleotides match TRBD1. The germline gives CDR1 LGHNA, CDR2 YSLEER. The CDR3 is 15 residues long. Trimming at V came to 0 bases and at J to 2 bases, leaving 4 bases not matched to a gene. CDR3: CASSQDPGQAYEQYF. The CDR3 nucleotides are TGCGCCAGCAGCCAAGACCCCGGACAGGCCTACGAGCAGTACTTC.

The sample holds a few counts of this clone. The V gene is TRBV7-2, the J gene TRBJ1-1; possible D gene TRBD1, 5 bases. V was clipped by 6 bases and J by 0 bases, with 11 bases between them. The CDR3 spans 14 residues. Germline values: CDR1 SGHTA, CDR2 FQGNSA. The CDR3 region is CASRTGTLNTEAFF. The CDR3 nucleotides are TGTGCCAGCAGGACTGGGACCTTGAACACTGAAGCTTTCTTT.

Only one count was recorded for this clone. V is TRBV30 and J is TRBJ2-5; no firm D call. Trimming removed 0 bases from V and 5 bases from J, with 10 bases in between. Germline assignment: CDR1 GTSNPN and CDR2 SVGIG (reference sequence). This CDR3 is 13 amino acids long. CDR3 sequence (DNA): TGTGCCTGGAGTGTACAGTTCAGGGAGACCCAGTACTTC. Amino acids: CAWSVQFRETQYF.

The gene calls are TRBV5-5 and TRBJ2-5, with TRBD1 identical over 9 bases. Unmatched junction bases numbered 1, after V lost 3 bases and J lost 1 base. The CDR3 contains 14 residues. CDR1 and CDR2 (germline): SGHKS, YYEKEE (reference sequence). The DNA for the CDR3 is TGTGCCAGCAGCTGGGGACAGGGCCAAGAGACCCAGTACTTC. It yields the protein CASSWGQGQETQYF.

Here the CDR3 reads CASSASGTGNGYTF. In nucleotides, the CDR3 is TGTGCCAGCAGTGCCTCCGGGACAGGGAATGGCTACACCTTC. The V call is TRBV6-1, the J call TRBJ1-2; 9 nucleotides align to TRBD1. Losses at the gene ends were 4 bases for V and 6 bases for J; bases not matched to a gene: 6. The V gene's germline CDR1 is MNHNS and CDR2 SASEGT. This CDR3 is 14 amino acids long.

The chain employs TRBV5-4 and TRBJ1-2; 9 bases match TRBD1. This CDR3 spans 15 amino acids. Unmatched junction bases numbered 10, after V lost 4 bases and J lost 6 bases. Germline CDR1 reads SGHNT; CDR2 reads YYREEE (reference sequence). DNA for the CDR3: TGTGCCAGCAGCGCCCGGACAGGGGACGTGAATGGCTACACCTTC. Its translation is CASSARTGDVNGYTF.

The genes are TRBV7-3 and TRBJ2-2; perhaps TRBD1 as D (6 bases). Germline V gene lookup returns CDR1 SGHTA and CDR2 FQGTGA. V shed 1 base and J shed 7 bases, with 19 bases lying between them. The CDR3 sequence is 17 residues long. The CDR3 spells CASSLRSGDRSGGELFF. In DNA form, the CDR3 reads TGTGCCAGCAGCTTAAGGTCAGGGGACCGGTCCGGCGGGGAGCTGTTTTTT.

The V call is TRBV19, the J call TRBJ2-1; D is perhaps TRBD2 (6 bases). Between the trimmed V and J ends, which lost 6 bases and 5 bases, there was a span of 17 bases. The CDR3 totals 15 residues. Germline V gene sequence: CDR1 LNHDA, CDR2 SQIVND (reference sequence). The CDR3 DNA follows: TGTGCCAGTAGCCATCCGGTGGCGGGAAACAATGAGCAGTTCTTC. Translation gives CASSHPVAGNNEQFF.